One sample yielded the 14 T cell receptor beta chains listed below, sequenced in a study of response to subunit inactivated influenza vaccine (dated by TCRdb to 2017 to 2018). Libraries came from RT-PCR. TCRdb shows the sequencer as Illumina HiSeq 2500. Using fastp at Q25 and MiXCR, TCRdb reprocessed the public reads and kept productive beta chains. For every CDR3 protein sequence, its rows merge into one entry that carries the most common genes and DNA. Counted in this sample were some 600,000 distinct CDR3 sequences; about 14% of them appeared once. Clones ranked in the top ten supply 7.6% of the sample. Sequencing used PBMCs from blood, obtained roughly 2 weeks before vaccination. The receptor set was obtained from a man aged 45-60 years who received an inactivated influenza vaccine. Donor details come from another sample of the same person, matched by shared clones.

The table lists this clonotype with a few counts. The rearrangement links TRBV6-2 or TRBV6-3 to TRBJ1-5, with TRBD1 matching 8 bases. The CDR3 length is 18 residues. V lost 5 bases and J lost 0; bases outside the gene matches: 12. Germline values: CDR1 MNHEY, CDR2 SVGEGT. In DNA, the CDR3 is TGTGCCAGCAGTCAAGCACAGGGGGGAATTTATAGCAATCAGCCCCAGCATTTT. Its protein is CASSQAQGGIYSNQPQHF.

V and J are TRBV5-6 and TRBJ2-5; D is unresolved. CDR1 is SGHDT and CDR2 is YYEEEE in the germline V gene. The CDR3 consists of 16 residues. Between the trimmed V and J ends, which lost 4 bases and 2 bases, there was a span of 18 bases. CDR3 nucleotides: TGTGCCAGCAGCATACTGACGGACGGTCCACAAGAGACCCAGTACTTC. Its protein is CASSILTDGPQETQYF.

V and J are TRBV9 and TRBJ2-5; a possible D gene is TRBD1 (5 bases). The CDR3 runs to 15 residues. The V end was cut by 1 base, the J end by 4 bases, with 14 bases between. In germline, CDR1 is SGDLS, CDR2 YYNGEE. The CDR3: CASSVTPPGAETQYF. The CDR3, as DNA: TGTGCCAGCAGCGTAACCCCCCCTGGGGCAGAGACCCAGTACTTC. Combining the CDR3 with reference TRBV9 and TRBJ2-5 gives the whole variable domain DSGVTQTPKHLITATGQRVTLRCSPRSGDLSVYWYQQSLDQGLQFLIQYYNGEERAKGNILERFSAQQFPDLHSELNLSSLELGDSALYFCASSVTPPGAETQYFGPGTRLLVL.

The rearrangement uses TRBV10-3 and TRBJ2-7, with D possibly matching TRBD2 (5 bases). V shed 5 bases and J shed 6 bases, with 8 bases lying between them. Germline V gene sequence: CDR1 ENHRY, CDR2 SYGVKD. The CDR3 has 11 amino acids. The chain's CDR3 is CAISQGGEQYF. The DNA for the CDR3 is TGTGCCATCAGTCAAGGAGGCGAGCAGTACTTC.

This clonotype was seen at least ten times. The V and J genes are TRBV27 and TRBJ2-3; 7 bases line up with TRBD2. Germline values: CDR1 MNHEY, CDR2 SMNVEV (reference sequence). Losses at the gene ends were 5 bases for V and 4 bases for J; bases not matched to a gene: 6. This CDR3 has 14 amino acids. CDR3 nucleotides: TGTGCCAGCAGTCTAAAGCGGGGCTCAGATACGCAGTATTTT. Residues: CASSLKRGSDTQYF.

In this sample, this clonotype turned up a few times. This chain links TRBV12-3 or TRBV12-4 with TRBJ1-3; D remains ambiguous. The CDR3 consists of 13 residues. The germline V and J ends were trimmed by 6 bases and 0 bases, with 6 bases remaining between them. Here the CDR3 reads CASRQSSGNTIYF. The CDR3 nucleotides are TGTGCCAGCAGACAGAGCTCTGGAAACACCATATATTTT.

This clonotype was seen a handful of times. This rearrangement joins TRBV5-6 to TRBJ2-7; maybe TRBD1 (6 bases). V lost 2 bases, J lost 3 bases, and 12 bases lay in between. The CDR3 consists of 14 residues. Germline values: CDR1 SGHDT, CDR2 YYEEEE. CDR3 DNA sequence: TGTGCCAGCAGCTTTAGACAGGCTATCTACGAGCAGTACTTC. Protein product: CASSFRQAIYEQYF.

This chain's CDR3 is CSARDLGYNEQFF. CDR3 DNA sequence: TGCAGTGCTAGAGATTTGGGGTACAATGAGCAGTTCTTC. This rearrangement joins TRBV20-1 to TRBJ2-1; D is undetermined. The V gene's germline CDR1 is DFQATT and CDR2 SNEGSKA (reference sequence). The CDR3 contains 13 residues. V shed 0 bases and J shed 4 bases, with 7 bases lying between them.

V usage is TRBV29-1 and J usage is TRBJ1-1; 10 bases align to TRBD1. The CDR3 loop spans 14 amino acids. Germline V gene data show CDR1 as SQVTM and CDR2 as ANQGSEA. Trimming removed 7 bases from V and 5 bases from J; junction bases left unmatched: 10. For the CDR3, the DNA is TGCAGCGACAGGACGGGACAGGGGTTGACTGAAGCTTTCTTT. This sequence encodes CSDRTGQGLTEAFF.

Many counts were recorded for this clonotype. This chain connects TRBV11-2 to TRBJ2-7; 13 bases agree with TRBD2. The V segment lost 5 bases and the J segment 6 bases; nucleotides outside the gene matches: 7. This CDR3 comprises 15 residues. The germline V gene has CDR1 SGHAT and CDR2 FQNNGV. CDR3 in amino acids: CASSPTSGGGTEQYF. In DNA, the CDR3 is TGTGCCAGCAGCCCAACTAGCGGGGGGGGCACCGAGCAGTACTTC. Variable domain in full (rest from reference TRBV11-2 and TRBJ2-7): EAGVAQSPRYKIIEKRQSVAFWCNPISGHATLYWYQQILGQGPKLLIQFQNNGVVDDSQLPKDRFSAERLKGVDSTLKIQPAKLEDSAVYLCASSPTSGGGTEQYFGPGTRLTVT.

This clonotype was detected a few times. J is TRBJ2-7 and V is TRBV11-1; 14 bases map to TRBD2. The CDR3 has 19 residues. Looked up from germline, CDR1 is SGHAT and CDR2 is FQDESV (reference sequence). The junction had 13 bases not matched to a gene; V was cut back by 5 bases and J by 1 base. The CDR3 DNA reads as TGTGCCAGCAGCGGCCGAGGGACTAGCGGGAGTTGGGGTTCCTACGAGCAGTACTTC. Its translation: CASSGRGTSGSWGSYEQYF. Full variable domain (outside the CDR3, taken from reference TRBV11-1 and TRBJ2-7): EAEVAQSPRYKITEKSQAVAFWCDPISGHATLYWYRQILGQGPELLVQFQDESVVDDSQLPKDRFSAERLKGVDSTLKIQPAELGDSAMYLCASSGRGTSGSWGSYEQYFGPGTRLTVT.

This clonotype was seen a handful of times. This rearrangement joins TRBV7-6 to TRBJ2-5; 12 bases align to TRBD2. V was clipped by 1 base and J by 4 bases; unmatched bases: 7. Germline V lookup: CDR1 SGHVS, CDR2 FNYEAQ. This CDR3 region has 17 residues. The CDR3 here is CASSLGLSSGRGETQYF. CDR3 coding DNA: TGTGCCAGCAGCTTAGGCCTGTCTAGCGGGAGGGGAGAGACCCAGTACTTC.

This clonotype came up a few times. In DNA, the CDR3 is TGCGCCAGCAGTTCTATACCCGGGGAGCTGTTTTTT. Translation: CASSSIPGELFF. The V and J genes are TRBV10-2 and TRBJ2-2; D gene unclear. V was trimmed by 5 bases and J by 6 bases, leaving 7 bases between them. The germline V gene encodes CDR1 WSHSY and CDR2 SAAADI. The CDR3 has 12 amino acids.

In the case of this clonotype: This sequence may be a read error, since a much larger clone differs from it by one base. V is TRBV25-1 and J is TRBJ1-1; D gene uncertain. Trimming removed 4 bases at V and 1 base at J, with 4 bases between. The CDR3 is 12 amino acids. Per germline, CDR1 MGHDK and CDR2 SYGVNS. This chain's CDR3 is CASSAGNTEAFF. DNA of the CDR3: TGTGCCAGCAGTGCAGGGAACACTGAAGCTTTCTTT.